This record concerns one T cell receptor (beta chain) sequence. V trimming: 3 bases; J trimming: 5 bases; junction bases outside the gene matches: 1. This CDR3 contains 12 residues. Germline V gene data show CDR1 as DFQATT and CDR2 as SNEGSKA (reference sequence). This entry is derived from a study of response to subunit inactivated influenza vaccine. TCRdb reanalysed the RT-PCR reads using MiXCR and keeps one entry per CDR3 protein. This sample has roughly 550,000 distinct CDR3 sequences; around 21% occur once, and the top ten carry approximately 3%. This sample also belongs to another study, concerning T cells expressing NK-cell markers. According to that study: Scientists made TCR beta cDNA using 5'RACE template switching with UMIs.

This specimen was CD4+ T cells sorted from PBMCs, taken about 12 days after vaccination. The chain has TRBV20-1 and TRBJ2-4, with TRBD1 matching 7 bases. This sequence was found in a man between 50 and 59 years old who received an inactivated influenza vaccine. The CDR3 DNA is TGCAGTGCTAGGGGGACAGAAAACATTCAGTACTTC. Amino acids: CSARGTENIQYF.